These T cell receptor beta chains were read from a single sample in a study of blood T cell repertoires in COVID-19. Using immunoSEQ multiplex PCR, the repertoire was profiled, and TCRdb retains in-frame clones only, with some absent. This table has 150,000 to 200,000 clones, around 87% appearing once. Sequenced: peripheral blood. Receptors originate from a woman between 18 and 29 years old who had recovered from COVID-19. Each CDR3 is given with its conserved first and last residue. Each record gives: V gene, J gene, CDR3 protein.

>TRBV25-1|TRBJ2-6
CASNRDRGSGANVLTF
>TRBV10-3|TRBJ1-5
CAISVGTGFGQPQHF
>TRBV7-9|TRBJ2-7
CASSNWDRAHEQYF
>TRBV7-2|TRBJ1-3
CASSFRPGSGNTIYF
>TRBV6-5|TRBJ1-1
CASSFWTGGDTEAFF
>TRBV2|TRBJ1-6
CASDRAKNSPLHF
>TRBV4-3|TRBJ2-3
CASSHATRGGSDTQYF
>TRBV19|TRBJ1-2
CASSILDSVYGYTF
>TRBV2|TRBJ2-6
CASSLQAYSGANVLTF
>TRBV2|TRBJ2-6
CASSQGQGGANVLTF
>TRBV5-1|TRBJ2-4
CASSLGAEGDIQYF
>TRBV24-1|TRBJ2-5
CATSDLRAGSLETQYF
>TRBV18|TRBJ2-5
CASSPPGTSGRAGETQYF
>TRBV2|TRBJ2-7
CAVTITRGGTYEQYF
>TRBV9|TRBJ2-5
CASSVGLADLETQYF
>TRBV7-9|TRBJ1-5
CASSRQGAGQPQHF
>TRBV6-2/TRBV6-3|TRBJ2-1
CASSYSIQGWLNEQFF
>TRBV5-1|TRBJ2-2
CASTAGGSTGELFF
>TRBV5-1|TRBJ1-1
CASSPGTEAFF
>TRBV18|TRBJ1-1
CASSRTSRGNTEAFF
>TRBV28|TRBJ1-3
CASGDRSRGNTIYF
>TRBV9|TRBJ2-5
CASSVGRVQETQYF
>TRBV19|TRBJ2-1
CASSIRGGQNEQFF
>TRBV6-5|TRBJ2-7
CASSLWTGNYEQYF